The present TCR beta chain was sequenced within a study of blood T cell repertoires in COVID-19. Study-level information: Some COVID-19 samples were acute and others convalescent; all came from the United States, Italy and Spain. Sources were T cells, B-cell-depleted T cells, or PBMCs; the material itself was cDNA or gDNA.

The CDR3 length is 16 residues. Per germline, CDR1 SGHDT and CDR2 YYEEEE. V shed 6 bases and J shed 1 base, with 20 bases lying between them. Assay used: immunoSEQ multiplex PCR; TCRdb lists only in-frame clones, some missing. The profile covers 150,000 to 200,000 clones, with about 86% appearing a single time and 0.85% to 0.95% taken by the ten largest. The sequenced sample consisted of peripheral blood. The TCR sequence derives from a woman aged 18-30 years who had recovered from COVID-19. This rearrangement joins TRBV5-6 to TRBJ2-7; maybe TRBD1 (5 bases). In DNA, the CDR3 is TGTGCCAGCACCGTTGGGGCAGGGTATATGTCCTACGAGCAGTACGTC. It is translated as CASTVGAGYMSYEQYV.